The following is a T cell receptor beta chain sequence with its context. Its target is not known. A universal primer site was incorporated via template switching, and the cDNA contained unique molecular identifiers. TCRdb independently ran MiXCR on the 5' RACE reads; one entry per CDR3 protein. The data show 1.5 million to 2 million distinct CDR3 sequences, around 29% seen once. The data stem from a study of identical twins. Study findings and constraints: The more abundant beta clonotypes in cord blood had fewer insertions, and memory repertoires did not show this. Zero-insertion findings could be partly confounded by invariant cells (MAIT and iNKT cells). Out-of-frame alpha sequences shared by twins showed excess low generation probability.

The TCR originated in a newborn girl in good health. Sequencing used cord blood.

CDR3 sequence: CASSFPLAGDTDTQYF. CDR3 DNA: TGTGCCAGCAGCTTCCCCCTAGCGGGAGACACAGATACGCAGTATTTT. The chain employs TRBV11-2 and TRBJ2-3; 10 bases fit TRBD2. The length of the CDR3 is 16 residues. CDR1 is SGHAT, CDR2 FQNNGV, per germline. With 3 bases clipped from V and 2 bases from J, the junction kept 5 bases outside the gene matches. Full variable domain (remainder filled in from reference TRBV11-2 and TRBJ2-3): EAGVAQSPRYKIIEKRQSVAFWCNPISGHATLYWYQQILGQGPKLLIQFQNNGVVDDSQLPKDRFSAERLKGVDSTLKIQPAKLEDSAVYLCASSFPLAGDTDTQYFGPGTRLTVL.